This T cell receptor beta chain is from a study of blood T cells in healthy people across ages. Study results and caveats: Significant beta diversity loss was already apparent by age roughly 43, declining roughly linearly.

A word on this clonotype: Its antigen remains unknown.

There are 13 residues in the CDR3. CDR1 is MNHEY, CDR2 SMNVEV, per germline (reference sequence). V was pared by 10 bases and J by 0 bases, with 10 bases between. A second PCR of 7 to 11 cycles used a sample-barcoded 5' primer and a J-beta primer mix. Each CDR3 protein gets one entry after TCRdb re-called the 5' RACE reads with MiXCR. The sample carries roughly 1,300,000 distinct CDR3 sequences, around 59% recorded once. The TCR comes from a man aged 18 to 30 in good health. The sample comprised blood. The rearrangement joins TRBV27 to TRBJ2-1; D is unclear. The CDR3 bases are TGTGCCACTTATACCAGCTCCTACAATGAGCAGTTCTTC. Protein sequence: CATYTSSYNEQFF.